This TCR beta chain was sequenced for a study of CD8+CD57+ T cells in acquired aplastic anemia. Study information: Average DNA yield from sorted CD4+ and CD8+ cells was about 3 ug. Study-level results: Both patients and controls carried the same twenty-nine CD8+ CDR3 sequences. Patient and control CD8+ Simpson's diversity was not significantly different.

Researchers used genomic DNA as the template to profile TCR beta VDJ and CDR3. TCRdb re-called the reads with MiXCR, one entry per CDR3 protein. The top ten clones hold about 2% of a sample with 190,000 or so distinct CDR3 sequences, about half of them seen once. This clonotype was counted many times. No antigen is known for it. This CDR3 comprises 13 residues. The germline V gene encodes CDR1 DFQATT and CDR2 SNEGSKA (reference sequence). J was trimmed by 1 base and V by 6 bases; bases with no gene match: 4. Patients selected for sequencing had displayed CD8+CD57+ cell expansion by flow cytometry. Patients had received no therapy at the time of blood sampling.

This TCR was sampled from a human donor with aplastic anemia. Material for sequencing was sorted CD4+, CD8+, or CD8+CD57+ T cells (not recorded which) from PBMCs. The V gene is TRBV20-1, the J gene TRBJ2-7; 9 bases are shared with TRBD1. This CDR3 reads CSAEGQGSYEQYF. The CDR3 DNA reads as TGCAGTGCCGAGGGACAGGGATCCTACGAGCAGTACTTC.